What follows is one TCR beta chain and its context. Which antigen it targets is not known. No much larger clone exists at a distance of one base, and base qualities are not known. Measured from the cysteine to the phenylalanine, the CDR3 is 13 residues long. The only DNA kept is the CDR3, 39 bases in frame from the first base. Reading the germline V gene gives CDR1 SGHTA and CDR2 FQGNSA. V lost 7 bases and J lost 8 bases; the stretch between them is 14 bases long. This specimen comes from a study of blood T cell repertoires in COVID-19 (dated by TCRdb to the early 2020s). Study-wide context: Samples covering the acute and convalescent phases of COVID-19 were provided by collaborators in the United States, Italy and Spain. The prospective study material was composed of cDNA or gDNA derived from T cells, B-cell-depleted T cells, or PBMCs. Subjects who had been exposed to COVID-19, were actively infected with it, or had recovered from it provided the deeply sampled blood TCRbeta repertoires that made up the dataset. The repertoires were released in a freely available public database meant as a resource for research on the immune response to SARS-CoV-2. Samples came from the ongoing ImmuneRACE study (first 160 participants) plus 1,254 subjects from 6 global collaborators. Sample metadata almost always included a de-identified subject ID, COVID-19 status, age in years and sex. Where HLA class I and class II types were available, the types were taken from metadata supplied by the sample provider, not from assay-based typing. General study outcomes and caveats: The amount of clinical and demographic metadata varied by source and participant and was provided uncurated.

Each collaborating institution followed its own protocols to collect whole blood in K2EDTA tubes. Collaborator samples were shipped for TCRbeta analysis as frozen whole blood, isolated PBMCs, or DNA extracted from either sample type. The immunoSEQ Assay, a bias-controlled multiplex PCR, was used to amplify TCRbeta CDR3 regions from genomic DNA. From the authors' description of their analysis: The number of nucleated cells in each sample was estimated by amplification of reference gene primers within the assay. Sequence reads were collapsed and filtered to measure the absolute abundance of every unique TCRbeta CDR3 rearrangement. Productive Simpson clonality was computed per sample as the square root of Simpson's diversity index over productive rearrangements. TCRdb took over this immuneACCESS table, retaining in-frame rearrangements with V and J assigned. Such tables are incomplete; in checked studies, under half of the missing clones stem from an unresolved V gene, and the remainder is unexplained. That table supplies the V and J calls and clone size; D and trimming were determined from the DNA. This sample is represented by some 350,000 clones; around 82% of them were singletons. The ten biggest clones cover under 3% of the sample.

The receptor comes from a man aged 25 to 40 with active or convalescent COVID-19. The sequencing sample was made of peripheral blood. The sequence links TRBV7-2 to TRBJ1-4, with no confidently assigned D gene. The DNA sequence reads TGTGCCAGCACTCCCTATGGAGGCGAAAAACTGTTTTTT. Translation gives CASTPYGGEKLFF.